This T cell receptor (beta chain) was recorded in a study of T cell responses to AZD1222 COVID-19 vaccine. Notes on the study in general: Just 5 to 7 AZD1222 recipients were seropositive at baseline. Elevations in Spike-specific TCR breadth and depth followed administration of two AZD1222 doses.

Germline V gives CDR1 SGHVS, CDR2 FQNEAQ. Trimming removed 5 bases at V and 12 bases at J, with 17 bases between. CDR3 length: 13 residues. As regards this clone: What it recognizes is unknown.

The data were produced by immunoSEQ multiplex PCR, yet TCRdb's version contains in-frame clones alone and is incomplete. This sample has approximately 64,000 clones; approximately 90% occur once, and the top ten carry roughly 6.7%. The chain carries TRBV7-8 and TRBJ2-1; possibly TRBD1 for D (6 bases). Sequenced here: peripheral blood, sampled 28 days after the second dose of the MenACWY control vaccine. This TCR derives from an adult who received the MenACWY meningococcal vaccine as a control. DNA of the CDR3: TGTGCCAGCAGCCGCCGGCAGGGGCCCGGGCAGTTCTTC. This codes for CASSRRQGPGQFF.